The following is a T cell receptor (beta chain) sequence with its context. Its specificity is unknown. The data stem from a study of STAT5B mutations in CD4+ large granular lymphocyte leukemia. Study summary: The CDR3 'QG' motif was associated with a particular HLA allele among healthy donors.

General study findings and limits: TRBV06-family usage was enriched in top patient clones (8/27) versus controls (2/35).

Generated by immunoSEQ multiplex PCR, the TCRdb table keeps only in-frame clones and is missing some. The sample has about 30,000 clones, 76% seen once. The germline V gene has CDR1 SGHTA and CDR2 FQGNSA. This CDR3 region has 15 residues. V was trimmed by 3 bases and J by 4 bases, leaving 12 bases between them. The chain recombines TRBV7-2 with TRBJ2-2, with D perhaps matching TRBD1 or TRBD2 (6 bases each). The specimen sequenced was CD4+ T cells from blood buffy coats. This sequence originates from a human donor in good health. In DNA, the CDR3 is TGTGCCAGCAGCTTGGGGGGCCCCGGCACCGGGGAGCTGTTTTTT. Its translation: CASSLGGPGTGELFF.